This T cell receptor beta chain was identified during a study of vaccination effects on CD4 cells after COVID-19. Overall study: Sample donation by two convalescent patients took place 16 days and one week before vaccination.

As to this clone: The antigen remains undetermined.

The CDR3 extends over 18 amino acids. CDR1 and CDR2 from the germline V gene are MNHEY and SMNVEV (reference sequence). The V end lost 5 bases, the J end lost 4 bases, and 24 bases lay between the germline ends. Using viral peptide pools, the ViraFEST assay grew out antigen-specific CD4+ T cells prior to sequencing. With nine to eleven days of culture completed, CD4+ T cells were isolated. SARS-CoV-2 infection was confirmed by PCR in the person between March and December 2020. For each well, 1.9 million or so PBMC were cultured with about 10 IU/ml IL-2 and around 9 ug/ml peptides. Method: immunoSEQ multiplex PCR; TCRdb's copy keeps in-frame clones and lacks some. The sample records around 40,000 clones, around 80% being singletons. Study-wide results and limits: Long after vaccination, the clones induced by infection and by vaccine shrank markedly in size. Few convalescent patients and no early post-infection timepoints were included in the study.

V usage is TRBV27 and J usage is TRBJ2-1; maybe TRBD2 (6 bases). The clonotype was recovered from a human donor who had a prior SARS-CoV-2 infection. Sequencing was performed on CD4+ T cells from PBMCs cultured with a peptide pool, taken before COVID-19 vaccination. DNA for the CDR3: TGTGCCAGCAGTCCTCTACCGGGAGCTTCCCCAGGGTACAATGAGCAGTTCTTC. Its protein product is CASSPLPGASPGYNEQFF.